The T cell receptor beta chain under discussion was sequenced for a study of T cells in Graves' hyperthyroidism and ophthalmopathy. Extraction of PBMCs used approximately 10 ml of fresh peripheral blood. V lost 4 bases, J lost 0 bases, and 15 bases lay in between. Germline CDR1 reads SGHRS; CDR2 reads YFSETQ. This CDR3 contains 16 residues. This clonotype was counted a few times. Amplification targeted TCR beta CDR3 regions from RNA transcripts. When the TCR CDR3 underwent first-round RT-PCR, the HTBI primer set was used. TCRdb reprocessed the multiplex PCR reads with MiXCR, giving one entry per CDR3 protein. This sample has about 360,000 distinct CDR3 sequences, with roughly 13% found just once.

The sequenced sample was blood. This TCR came from a woman between 18 and 30 years old with Graves' hyperthyroidism. The V and J genes are TRBV5-1 and TRBJ2-3; D is perhaps TRBD1 or TRBD2 (6 bases each). DNA for the CDR3: TGCGCCAGCAGCCCCAAAGGGGGGATTAGCACAGATACGCAGTATTTT. Translation: CASSPKGGISTDTQYF.